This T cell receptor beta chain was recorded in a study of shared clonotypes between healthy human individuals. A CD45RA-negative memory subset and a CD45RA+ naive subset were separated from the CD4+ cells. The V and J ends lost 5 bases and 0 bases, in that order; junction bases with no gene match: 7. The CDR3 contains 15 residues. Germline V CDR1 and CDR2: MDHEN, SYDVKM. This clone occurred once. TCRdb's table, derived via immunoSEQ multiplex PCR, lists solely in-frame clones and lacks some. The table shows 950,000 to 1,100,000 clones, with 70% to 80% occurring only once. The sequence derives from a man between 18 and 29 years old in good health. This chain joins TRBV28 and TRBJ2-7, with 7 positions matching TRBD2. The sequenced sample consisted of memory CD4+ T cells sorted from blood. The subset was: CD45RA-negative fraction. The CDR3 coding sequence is TGTGCCAGCAGTCGGGGAGCGGGAAGCTCCTACGAGCAGTACTTC. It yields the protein CASSRGAGSSYEQYF.